One sample yielded the 15 T cell receptor beta chains listed below, sequenced in a study of blood T cell repertoires in COVID-19. Libraries were prepared by immunoSEQ multiplex PCR; TCRdb keeps only in-frame clonotypes and omits some of them. The top ten clones hold about 13% of a sample with about 58,000 clones, 70% to 90% of them seen once. Material: peripheral blood. The receptors originated from a woman aged 55-70 years with active COVID-19.

The chain uses TRBV7-9 and TRBJ1-2, with D maybe TRBD1 (5 bases). The germline gives CDR1 SEHNR, CDR2 FQNEAQ (reference sequence). The V end was cut by 3 bases, the J end by 0 bases, with 11 bases between. CDR3 length: 15 residues. CDR3: CASSFDRSSNYGYTF. CDR3 coding DNA: TGTGCCAGCAGCTTTGACAGATCTTCTAACTATGGCTACACCTTC.

The rearrangement links TRBV7-2 to TRBJ1-3; tentative D call: TRBD1 (6 bases). Germline V gene data show CDR1 as SGHTA and CDR2 as FQGNSA. V lost 3 bases and J lost 0, with 15 bases in between. The CDR3 has 17 residues. The CDR3: CASSLGAGVRSGNTIYF. The CDR3, as DNA: TGTGCCAGCAGCTTGGGGGCTGGGGTGCGCTCTGGAAACACCATATATTTT.

The rearrangement uses TRBV6-2 or TRBV6-3 and TRBJ2-5; D not resolved. The V gene lost 5 bases and the J gene lost 4 bases, with 2 bases spanning the gap. CDR3 length equals 10 residues. In germline, CDR1 is MNHEY, CDR2 SVGEGT. The CDR3: CASSLETQYF. The CDR3 DNA sequence: TGTGCCAGCAGTCTAGAGACCCAGTACTTC.

The CDR3 region is CASSPAGTGGGYEQYF. The CDR3 DNA reads as TGTGCCAGCAGCCCCGCCGGGACAGGGGGCGGCTACGAGCAGTACTTC. V is TRBV3-1 (or the pseudogene TRBV3-2) and J is TRBJ2-7; TRBD1 matches 12 bases. The CDR3 is 16 residues long. Germline V CDR1 and CDR2: LGHDT, YNNKEL (reference sequence). With V trimmed by 4 bases and J by 3 bases, 7 bases remained unmatched.

The chain links TRBV5-6 to TRBJ2-1; D might be TRBD1 (6 bases). This CDR3 contains 15 residues. Germline lookup yields CDR1 SGHDT and CDR2 YYEEEE. Trimming took 2 bases from V and 9 from J, leaving 18 bases between them. CDR3 region: CASSFRQVSSLEQFF. CDR3 DNA: TGTGCCAGCAGCTTCCGACAGGTATCCAGCCTTGAGCAGTTCTTC.

The chain combines TRBV19 with TRBJ2-1; perhaps TRBD2 as D (5 bases). The CDR3 loop spans 12 amino acids. CDR1 is LNHDA and CDR2 is SQIVND in the germline V gene (reference sequence). Trimming removed 11 bases at V and 5 bases at J, with 13 bases between. The CDR3 coding sequence is TGTGCCGTTGGACTGTGGGACAATGAGCAGTTCTTC. Translating gives CAVGLWDNEQFF. Combining the CDR3 with reference TRBV19 and TRBJ2-1 gives the whole variable domain DGGITQSPKYLFRKEGQNVTLSCEQNLNHDAMYWYRQDPGQGLRLIYYSQIVNDFQKGDIAEGYSVSREKKESFPLTVTSAQKNPTAFYLCAVGLWDNEQFFGPGTRLTVL.

This clone came up once. The chain is built from TRBV18 and TRBJ1-1; the D is unclear. Germline CDR1 is KGHSH and CDR2 is LQKENI. With 0 bases removed from V and 6 bases from J, the gap between germline ends came to 8 bases. There are 13 residues in the CDR3. CDR3 nucleotides: TGTGCCAGCTCACCACCCCGCAGGCCTGAAGCTTTCTTT. Its protein is CASSPPRRPEAFF.

The J gene is TRBJ2-1, the V gene TRBV9, with 10 bases fitting TRBD2. The CDR3 is made up of 14 amino acids. The V segment lost 4 bases and the J segment 2 bases; nucleotides outside the gene matches: 0. The germline V gene encodes CDR1 SGDLS and CDR2 YYNGEE. The chain's CDR3 is CASSTSGTYNEQFF. CDR3 nucleotide sequence: TGTGCCAGCAGCACTAGCGGGACCTACAATGAGCAGTTCTTC.

The chain uses TRBV7-3 and TRBJ2-3; no firm D call. The V end lost 5 bases, the J end lost 5 bases, and 5 bases lay between the germline ends. The V gene's germline CDR1 is SGHTA and CDR2 FQGTGA. The CDR3 extends over 11 amino acids. The CDR3 coding sequence is TGTGCCAGCAGCCGAGGAGATACGCAGTATTTT. This codes for CASSRGDTQYF.

This sequence joins TRBV5-5 and TRBJ1-3, with D unclear. Germline values: CDR1 SGHKS, CDR2 YYEKEE (reference sequence). The CDR3 loop spans 14 amino acids. With 2 bases removed from V and 0 bases from J, the gap between germline ends came to 6 bases. Here the CDR3 reads CASSFGSSGNTIYF. DNA of the CDR3: TGTGCCAGCAGCTTCGGGAGCTCTGGAAACACCATATATTTT.

The CDR3 DNA is TGTGCCAGCAGCTCTTATGTGGCCGAGACCCAGTACTTC. Residues: CASSSYVAETQYF. The chain couples TRBV7-3 to TRBJ2-5; no clear D. There are 13 residues in the CDR3. CDR1 is SGHTA, CDR2 FQGTGA, per germline. The ends were cut back, 4 bases at V and 5 bases at J, with 11 bases in the middle.

This rearrangement joins TRBV7-2 to TRBJ2-1, with 14 bases identical to TRBD2. J was trimmed by 0 bases and V by 5 bases; bases with no gene match: 9. CDR1 and CDR2 from the germline V gene are SGHTA and FQGNSA. CDR3 length equals 19 residues. Written as DNA, the CDR3 is TGTGCCAGCAGCCGGGGACTAGCGGGGGCCCAGAGCTCCTACAATGAGCAGTTCTTC. This translates into CASSRGLAGAQSSYNEQFF.

This sequence joins TRBV5-4 and TRBJ1-2; a possible D gene is TRBD1 (5 bases). Trimming took off 3 bases at V and 3 bases at J, with 12 bases between the two ends. Germline CDR1 and CDR2: SGHNT and YYREEE (reference sequence). The CDR3 covers 14 residues. The CDR3 protein is CASSYSGPYYGYTF. CDR3 nucleotide sequence: TGTGCCAGCAGCTACTCAGGGCCATACTATGGCTACACCTTC.

The V and J genes are TRBV27 and TRBJ2-2; D unclear. The CDR3 totals 13 residues. CDR1 is MNHEY, CDR2 SMNVEV, per germline (reference sequence). Trimming took off 3 bases at V and 6 bases at J, with 8 bases between the two ends. The CDR3 coding sequence is TGTGCCAGCAGTTTTACGGCGGCCGGGGAGCTGTTTTTT. The encoded protein is CASSFTAAGELFF.

The chain links TRBV5-1 to TRBJ1-1; TRBD1 is a possible D gene (6 bases). Germline assignment: CDR1 SGHRS and CDR2 YFSETQ. V lost 0 bases and J 3 bases, leaving 12 bases between the germline ends. There are 15 residues in the CDR3. The CDR3 protein is CASSLAANRDTEAFF. In DNA, the CDR3 is TGCGCCAGCAGCTTGGCCGCGAACAGGGACACTGAAGCTTTCTTT.